This T cell receptor (beta chain) came from a study of T cell responses to AZD1222 COVID-19 vaccine. The V end lost 0 bases, the J end lost 9 bases, and 10 bases lay between the germline ends. Germline CDR1 SGDLS, CDR2 YYNGEE. This CDR3 region has 14 residues. Some second doses came at about 4 weeks and others at about 12 weeks; these were pooled. This clone was detected only once. Its antigen remains unidentified. Study outcomes and limitations: Mostly white British, mostly female donors; authors suggested clonal diversity may be underestimated. Two AZD1222 doses significantly raised spike-specific TCR breadth and depth over controls. Across the whole spike, CD4 TCRs peaked at regions 160-218 and 743-854.

Sequencing used immunoSEQ multiplex PCR; TCRdb keeps in-frame clones, though not all of them. The profile shows over 60,000 clones, about four fifths of them singletons. This sequence was found in an adult who received the AZD1222 COVID-19 vaccine. This rearrangement joins TRBV9 to TRBJ1-6; D is perhaps TRBD1 (5 bases). The sequencing here drew on peripheral blood, taken 28 days after the second AZD1222 dose. The CDR3 nucleotides read TGTGCCAGCAGCGTAGCTCAGGGAGGTTCACCCCTCCACTTT. It yields the protein CASSVAQGGSPLHF.